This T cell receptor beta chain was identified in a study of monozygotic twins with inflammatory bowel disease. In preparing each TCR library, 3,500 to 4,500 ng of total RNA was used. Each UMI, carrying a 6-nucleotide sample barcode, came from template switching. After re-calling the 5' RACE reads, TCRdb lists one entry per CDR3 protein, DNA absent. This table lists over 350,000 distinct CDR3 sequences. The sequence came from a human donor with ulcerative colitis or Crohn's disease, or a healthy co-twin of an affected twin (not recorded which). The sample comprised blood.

CDR3 sequence: CASSQQPGNYGYTF. The J gene is TRBJ1-2, the V gene TRBV14; TCRdb outputs TRBD1, but without DNA this stays unchecked. This CDR3 comprises 14 residues. CDR1 and CDR2 from the germline V gene are SGHDN and FVKESK.